This T cell receptor beta chain appears in the sequencing data of a study of blood T cell repertoires in COVID-19. Study-level information: Some COVID-19 samples were acute and others convalescent; all came from the United States, Italy and Spain. PBMCs, B-cell-depleted T cells, or T cells provided the cDNA or gDNA that made up the material.

Libraries were prepared by immunoSEQ multiplex PCR; TCRdb keeps only in-frame clonotypes and omits some of them. This sample carries 70,000 or so clones, approximately 90% of them seen once, and the ten largest clones take approximately 4.9%. CDR3 size: 14 residues. The ends were cut back, 2 bases at V and 5 bases at J, with 10 bases in the middle. Germline V gene data show CDR1 as SGHTA and CDR2 as FQGNSA. The origin of this receptor is a woman younger than 35 with acute or convalescent COVID-19. The chain links TRBV7-2 to TRBJ2-1; D gene unclear. Material: peripheral blood. The CDR3 DNA reads TGTGCCAGCAGCTTATCCCAGGTGAACAATGAGCAGTTCTTC. It codes for CASSLSQVNNEQFF.